The following is a T cell receptor (beta chain) sequence with its context. No antigen is known for it. Alongside a J-beta primer mix, a sample-barcoded 5' primer served in a second PCR lasting about 7 to 12 cycles. Each cDNA molecule, via a template-switch adaptor with 12 random nucleotides, was tagged. TCRdb re-called the 5' RACE reads through MiXCR, storing one row per CDR3 protein. Of about 700,000 distinct CDR3 sequences listed, roughly 30% are singletons. CDR3 length: 14 amino acids. V lost 8 bases to trimming and J lost 6 bases; unmatched junction nucleotides: 13. Germline-derived CDR1 and CDR2 are SQVTM and ANQGSEA. This sample is part of a study of blood T cells in healthy people across ages. Study outcomes and limitations: Age showed a roughly linear inverse relationship with TCR beta diversity per million T cells. Naive CD4+ cells and diversity were both higher in long-lived donors than in aged donors.

Sample: blood. This clonotype originated in a woman older than 75 in good health. V and J are TRBV29-1 and TRBJ1-5, with 7 bases identical to TRBD1. In nucleotides, the CDR3 is TGCAGCATTGCTGACAGGGAATGGCCTCAGCCCCAGCATTTT. Amino acid sequence: CSIADREWPQPQHF.